A selection of T cell receptor beta chains follows, all from one sample in a study of T cell changes during pregnancy in multiple sclerosis. Clones were sequenced by immunoSEQ multiplex PCR, and TCRdb holds only the in-frame ones, with some missing. The table shows around 31,000 clones, with 87% occurring only once. This material consisted of CD8+ T cells from peripheral blood mononuclear cells, taken in the first trimester of pregnancy. The receptors originated from a female donor with multiple sclerosis, enrolled in a pregnancy study. The CDR3 runs from the conserved cysteine through the conserved F or W. D genes are given only for firm matches. Size tells how often a clone was seen (once, few, many) or the class of an expanded clone, and some rows leave it out.

>17|TRBV28|TRBD1|.|TRBJ1-1
CASSNPGQGFVNTEAFF
TGTGCCAGCAGTAACCCGGGACAGGGGTTCGTGAACACTGAAGCTTTCTTT
>14|TRBV15|.|once|TRBJ1-6
CATSRTGYNSPLHF
TGTGCCACCAGCAGAACAGGGTATAATTCACCCCTCCACTTT
>17|TRBV4-2|.|.|TRBJ2-3
CASSQDGGVGNTDTQYF
TGTGCCAGCAGCCAAGATGGGGGCGTCGGAAACACAGATACGCAGTATTTT
>14|TRBV28|.|.|TRBJ2-1
CASSSPRSYNEQFF
TGTGCCAGCAGTTCCCCCCGCTCCTACAATGAGCAGTTCTTC
>17|TRBV27|TRBD2|.|TRBJ2-3
CASSPRVPGGFRDTQYF
TGTGCCAGCAGTCCTCGGGTTCCGGGGGGGTTCCGGGATACGCAGTATTTT
>19|TRBV7-3|TRBD2|few|TRBJ2-1
CASSLGLAGGYSSYNEQFF
TGTGCCAGCAGCCTTGGACTAGCGGGAGGGTACAGCTCCTACAATGAGCAGTTCTTC
>18|TRBV9|TRBD2|.|TRBJ2-1
CASSVGGKEGGPGHAQFF
TGTGCCAGCAGCGTAGGGGGCAAGGAGGGAGGGCCGGGCCATGCTCAGTTCTTC
>13|TRBV28|TRBD1|.|TRBJ2-6
CASRQGASNVLTF
TGTGCCAGCAGGCAGGGGGCTTCCAACGTCCTGACTTTC
>13|TRBV5-5|.|.|TRBJ2-3
CASFRGLTDTQYF
TGTGCCAGCTTTAGGGGACTCACAGATACGCAGTATTTT
>15|TRBV11-2|.|.|TRBJ2-1
CASSLGSFWGDEQFF
TGTGCCAGCAGCTTAGGAAGTTTTTGGGGAGATGAGCAGTTCTTC
>18|TRBV28|.|.|TRBJ1-6
CASSLEPGMSSYNSPLHF
TGTGCCAGCAGTTTAGAGCCAGGGATGAGCTCCTATAATTCACCCCTCCACTTT
>16|TRBV7-9|TRBD2|.|TRBJ2-3
CASSLGLGGRAWVQYF
TGTGCCAGCAGCTTAGGGCTAGGCGGGAGGGCCTGGGTGCAGTATTTT
>18|TRBV27|.|.|TRBJ2-2
CASSPPFSRTYNTGELFF
TGTGCCAGCAGCCCGCCGTTTAGTAGGACATACAACACCGGGGAGCTGTTTTTT
>16|TRBV9|TRBD2|once|TRBJ2-2
CASSAGLAGYTGELFF
TGTGCCAGCAGCGCGGGACTAGCGGGGTACACCGGGGAGCTGTTTTTT
>15|TRBV7-8|TRBD2|.|TRBJ2-1
CASSPPTSGNNEQFF
TGTGCCAGCAGCCCTCCGACTAGCGGTAACAATGAGCAGTTCTTC
>19|TRBV4-3|TRBD2|.|TRBJ2-1
CASSQDSAGGASSYNEQFF
TGCGCCAGCAGCCAAGATTCAGCGGGGGGGGCGAGCTCCTACAATGAGCAGTTCTTC
>15|TRBV4-1|.|.|TRBJ2-3
CASSQGASSTDTQYF
TGCGCCAGCAGCCAAGGAGCGTCTAGCACAGATACGCAGTATTTT
>13|TRBV2|.|.|TRBJ2-1
CASNWRDYNEQFF
TGTGCCAGCAACTGGCGGGACTACAATGAGCAGTTCTTC
>15|TRBV27|.|.|TRBJ2-3
CASTGPGRITDTQYF
TGTGCCAGCACTGGCCCAGGGAGGATCACAGATACGCAGTATTTT
>13|TRBV27|.|.|TRBJ1-1
CASSKGGNTEAFF
TGTGCCAGCAGTAAAGGGGGGAACACTGAAGCTTTCTTT
>11|TRBV2|.|.|TRBJ2-1
CASSGTNEQFF
TGTGCCAGCAGTGGTACAAATGAGCAGTTCTTC
>14|TRBV6-6|.|once|TRBJ2-7
CASSYEPEVYEQYF
TGTGCCAGCAGTTACGAGCCCGAGGTCTACGAGCAGTACTTC